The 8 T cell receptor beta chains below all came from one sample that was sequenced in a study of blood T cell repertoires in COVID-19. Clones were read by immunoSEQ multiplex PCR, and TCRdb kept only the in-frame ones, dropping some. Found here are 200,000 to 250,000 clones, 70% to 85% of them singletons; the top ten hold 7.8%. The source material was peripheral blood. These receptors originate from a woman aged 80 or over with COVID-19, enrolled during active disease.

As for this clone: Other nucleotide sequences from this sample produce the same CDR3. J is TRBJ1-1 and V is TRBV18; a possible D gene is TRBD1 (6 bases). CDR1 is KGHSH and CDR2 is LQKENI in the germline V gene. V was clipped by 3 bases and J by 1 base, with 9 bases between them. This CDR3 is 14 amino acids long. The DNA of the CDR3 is TGTGCCAGCTCACCTTGGACAGAGAACACTGAAGCTTTCTTT. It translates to CASSPWTENTEAFF.

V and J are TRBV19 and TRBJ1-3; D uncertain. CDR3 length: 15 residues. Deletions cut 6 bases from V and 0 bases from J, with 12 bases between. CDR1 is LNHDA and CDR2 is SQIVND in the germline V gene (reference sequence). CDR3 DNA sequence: TGTGCCAGTAGCACGGAGGGTGTCTCTGGAAACACCATATATTTT. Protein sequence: CASSTEGVSGNTIYF.

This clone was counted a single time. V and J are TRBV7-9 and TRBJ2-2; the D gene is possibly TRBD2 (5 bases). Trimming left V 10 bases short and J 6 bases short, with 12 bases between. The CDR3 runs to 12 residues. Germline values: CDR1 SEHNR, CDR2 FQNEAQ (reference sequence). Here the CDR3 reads CATPAGAGELFF. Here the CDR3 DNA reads TGTGCCACCCCCGCCGGGGCCGGGGAGCTGTTTTTT.

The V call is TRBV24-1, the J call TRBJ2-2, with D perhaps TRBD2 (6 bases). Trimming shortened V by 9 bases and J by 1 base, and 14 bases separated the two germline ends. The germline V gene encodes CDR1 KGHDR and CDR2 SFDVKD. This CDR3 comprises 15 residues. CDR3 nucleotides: TGTGCCACCGCGGAGGGAACCAGGAACACCGGGGAGCTGTTTTTT. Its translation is CATAEGTRNTGELFF.

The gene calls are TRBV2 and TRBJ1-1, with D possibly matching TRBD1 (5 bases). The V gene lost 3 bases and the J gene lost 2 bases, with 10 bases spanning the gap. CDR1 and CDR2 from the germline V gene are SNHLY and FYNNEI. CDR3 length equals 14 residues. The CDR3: CASSETAYNTEAFF. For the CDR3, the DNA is TGTGCCAGCAGTGAGACAGCCTATAACACTGAAGCTTTCTTT.

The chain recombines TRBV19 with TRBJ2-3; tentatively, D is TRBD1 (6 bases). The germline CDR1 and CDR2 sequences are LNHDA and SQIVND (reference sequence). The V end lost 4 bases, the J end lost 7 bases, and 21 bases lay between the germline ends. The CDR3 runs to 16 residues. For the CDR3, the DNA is TGTGCCAGTAGTAAAGTCTGGGCAGGGGTGGGAAATACGCAGTATTTT. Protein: CASSKVWAGVGNTQYF. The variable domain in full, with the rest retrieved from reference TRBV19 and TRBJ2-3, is DGGITQSPKYLFRKEGQNVTLSCEQNLNHDAMYWYRQDPGQGLRLIYYSQIVNDFQKGDIAEGYSVSREKKESFPLTVTSAQKNPTAFYLCASSKVWAGVGNTQYFGPGTRLTVL.

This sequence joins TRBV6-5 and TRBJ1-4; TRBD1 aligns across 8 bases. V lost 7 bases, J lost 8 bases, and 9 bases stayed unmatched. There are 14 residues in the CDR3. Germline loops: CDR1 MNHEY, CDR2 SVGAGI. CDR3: CASNPDRAWEKLFF. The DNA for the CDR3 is TGTGCCAGCAACCCGGACAGGGCTTGGGAAAAACTGTTTTTT.

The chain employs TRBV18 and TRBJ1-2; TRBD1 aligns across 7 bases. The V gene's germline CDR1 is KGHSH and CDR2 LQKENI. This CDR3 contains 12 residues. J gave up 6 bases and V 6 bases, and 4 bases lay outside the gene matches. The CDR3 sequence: CASSRQGDGYTF. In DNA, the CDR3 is TGTGCCAGCTCCCGACAGGGCGATGGCTACACCTTC.